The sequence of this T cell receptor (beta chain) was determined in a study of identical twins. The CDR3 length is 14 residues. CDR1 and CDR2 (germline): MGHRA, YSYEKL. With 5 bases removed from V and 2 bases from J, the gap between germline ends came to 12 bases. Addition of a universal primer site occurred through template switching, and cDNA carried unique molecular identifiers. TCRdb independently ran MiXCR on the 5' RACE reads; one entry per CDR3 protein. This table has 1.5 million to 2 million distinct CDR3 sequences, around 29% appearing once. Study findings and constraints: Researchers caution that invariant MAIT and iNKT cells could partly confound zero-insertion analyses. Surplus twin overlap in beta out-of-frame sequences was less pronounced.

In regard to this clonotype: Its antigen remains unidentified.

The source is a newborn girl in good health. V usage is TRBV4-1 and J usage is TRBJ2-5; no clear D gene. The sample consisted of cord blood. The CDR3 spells CASSKNEKQETQYF. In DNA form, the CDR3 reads TGCGCCAGCAGCAAAAACGAGAAACAAGAGACCCAGTACTTC.